What follows are 4 T cell receptor beta chains derived from one specimen sequenced in a study of T cells after yellow fever vaccination. TCRdb fed the 5' RACE reads into MiXCR, producing one record per CDR3 protein. Altogether more than 300,000 distinct CDR3 sequences are present, about 4.5% being singletons, with the ten largest covering roughly a fifth. This specimen consisted of PBMCs, obtained 15 days after the yellow fever booster vaccination. These receptors were obtained from a man aged 18 to 35 who received the YFV17D yellow fever vaccine.

This clonotype was counted only a few times. The rearrangement links TRBV6-1 to TRBJ2-7; D is ambiguous. Trimming pared 6 bases from V and 7 bases from J, leaving 19 bases between. The CDR3 length is 14 residues. Germline V lookup: CDR1 MNHNS, CDR2 SASEGT. The CDR3 is CASSQTITIEEQYV. In DNA form, the CDR3 reads TGTGCCAGCAGCCAGACAATTACGATCGAGGAGCAGTACGTC.

The CDR3 nucleotides read TGTGCCAGCAGCCGGATTAGCAATCAGCCCCAGCATTTT. Amino acids: CASSRISNQPQHF. The chain has TRBV7-9 and TRBJ1-5; D is undetermined. Germline V gene sequence: CDR1 SEHNR, CDR2 FQNEAQ (reference sequence). This CDR3 region has 13 residues. The V end lost 5 bases, the J end lost 0 bases, and 5 bases lay between the germline ends.

Many counts were recorded for this clonotype. The chain recombines TRBV6-5 with TRBJ1-6; maybe TRBD1 (5 bases). This CDR3 has 15 residues. Trimming removed 4 bases from V and 9 bases from J, with 16 bases in between. Germline V gene data show CDR1 as MNHEY and CDR2 as SVGAGI. The CDR3 nucleotides are TGTGCCAGCAGTTGGGACTCTCTCCGGAGTTCACCCCTCCACTTT. It specifies CASSWDSLRSSPLHF.

The chain combines TRBV7-8 with TRBJ1-5; D gene uncertain. There are 16 residues in the CDR3. Germline CDR1 SGHVS, CDR2 FQNEAQ. V lost 2 bases to trimming and J lost 1 base, with 12 bases between them. The CDR3 nucleotides read TGTGCCAGCAGCTTAAGCAGAGTACTAAGCAATCAGCCCCAGCATTTT. Translating gives CASSLSRVLSNQPQHF.